What follows are 13 T cell receptor beta chains derived from one specimen sequenced in a study of CD8 T cells in Susac syndrome. Random hexamers were used to reverse transcribe 0.5 to 1 ug of RNA. TCRdb reprocessed the immunoSEQ multiplex PCR reads with MiXCR, giving one entry per CDR3 protein. The sample contains 90,000 to 150,000 distinct CDR3 sequences, 80% to 95% of which appear only once. Sequenced material: CD4+ T cells from PBMCs. The receptors shown here come from a human donor in good health.

This rearrangement joins TRBV5-4 to TRBJ2-2; D could derive from TRBD1 or TRBD2 (5 bases each). The V gene's germline CDR1 is SGHNT and CDR2 YYREEE (reference sequence). The ends were cut back, 0 bases at V and 7 bases at J, with 13 bases in the middle. The CDR3 totals 15 residues. CDR3: CASSLERGRGGELFF. For the CDR3, the DNA is TGTGCCAGCAGCTTGGAAAGGGGTCGGGGCGGGGAGCTGTTTTTT.

This chain joins TRBV7-2 and TRBJ2-7; TRBD2 aligns across 10 bases. Looked up from germline, CDR1 is SGHTA and CDR2 is FQGNSA. This CDR3 comprises 15 residues. J was trimmed by 4 bases and V by 1 base; bases with no gene match: 4. Here the CDR3 DNA reads TGTGCCAGCAGCTTAGTTAGCGGGGGGTCGTACGAGCAGTACTTC. This codes for CASSLVSGGSYEQYF.

V gene TRBV12-3 or TRBV12-4 combines with J gene TRBJ1-5; D perhaps matches TRBD1 (6 bases). Trimming removed 7 bases at V and 7 bases at J, with 11 bases between. CDR3 length: 12 amino acids. DNA of the CDR3: TGTGCCAGCACCACAGGGAGCCAGCCCCAGCATTTT. It is translated as CASTTGSQPQHF.

The genes are TRBV5-5 and TRBJ2-3; 12 bases are a match to TRBD2. There are 16 residues in the CDR3. Trimming at V came to 0 bases and at J to 5 bases, leaving 4 bases not matched to a gene. Germline V CDR1 and CDR2: SGHKS, YYEKEE (reference sequence). CDR3: CASSLELAGGIDTQYF. The CDR3 coding sequence is TGTGCCAGCAGCTTGGAGCTAGCGGGAGGGATAGATACGCAGTATTTT.

This chain uses TRBV20-1 with TRBJ2-5; D remains unclear. The germline gives CDR1 DFQATT, CDR2 SNEGSKA (reference sequence). V dropped 1 base and J dropped 0 bases, with 15 bases sitting between them. This CDR3 region has 16 residues. In nucleotides, the CDR3 is TGCAGTGCTAGAGTTCAGCAGATATTGTACCAAGAGACCCAGTACTTC. Translating gives CSARVQQILYQETQYF.

The chain employs TRBV28 and TRBJ2-3; 8 bases align to TRBD1. This CDR3 comprises 14 residues. J was trimmed by 5 bases and V by 5 bases; bases with no gene match: 6. CDR1 is MDHEN, CDR2 SYDVKM, per germline. CDR3 nucleotides: TGTGCCAGCAGTGGGGGACAGGTTATAGATACGCAGTATTTT. It translates to CASSGGQVIDTQYF.

V gene TRBV29-1 combines with J gene TRBJ2-7; 9 bases match TRBD1. Germline CDR1 and CDR2: SQVTM and ANQGSEA. J was trimmed by 6 bases and V by 7 bases; bases with no gene match: 7. CDR3 size: 12 residues. In DNA form, the CDR3 reads TGCAGCGCCGGGACAGGGCCGGTCGAGCAGTACTTC. It codes for CSAGTGPVEQYF.

The V and J genes are TRBV7-2 and TRBJ1-2; D might be TRBD1 (6 bases). V dropped 4 bases and J dropped 5 bases, with 23 bases sitting between them. CDR3 size: 17 residues. Germline CDR1 reads SGHTA; CDR2 reads FQGNSA. The CDR3: CASSSLLGGGRTYGYTF. CDR3 coding DNA: TGTGCCAGCAGCTCACTACTCGGAGGGGGACGAACTTATGGCTACACCTTC.

The gene calls are TRBV5-1 and TRBJ2-7, with 8 bases matching TRBD1. With 4 bases clipped from V and 5 bases from J, the junction kept 8 bases outside the gene matches. From germline, CDR1 is SGHRS and CDR2 YFSETQ. The CDR3 is 14 amino acids. The CDR3 DNA follows: TGCGCCAGCAGCGCGGGACAGGTGACGGACGAGCAGTACTTC. This gives the protein CASSAGQVTDEQYF.

This sequence joins TRBV7-2 and TRBJ1-1; D unclear. Between the trimmed V and J ends, which lost 1 base and 10 bases, there was a span of 13 bases. Germline CDR1 and CDR2: SGHTA and FQGNSA. This CDR3 is built from 13 residues. The CDR3, as DNA: TGTGCCAGCAGCTTAGGAGCGGAGCGTGGAGCTTTCTTT. Its translation: CASSLGAERGAFF.

The genes are TRBV2 and TRBJ1-2; no clear D. The CDR3 totals 15 residues. The V end lost 0 bases, the J end lost 5 bases, and 13 bases lay between the germline ends. The germline V gene encodes CDR1 SNHLY and CDR2 FYNNEI. The CDR3 sequence is CASSEAIGMGYGYTF. The CDR3 bases are TGTGCCAGCAGTGAAGCGATAGGGATGGGGTATGGCTACACCTTC.

This clonotype was seen only once. V usage is TRBV3-1 and J usage is TRBJ2-2; either TRBD1 or TRBD2 may fit D (5 bases each). V dropped 1 base and J dropped 1 base, with 10 bases sitting between them. The CDR3 spans 16 residues. Germline CDR1 LGHDT, CDR2 YNNKEL (reference sequence). CDR3 DNA sequence: TGTGCCAGCAGCCAAGTAGTGGGGGAGAACACCGGGGAGCTGTTTTTT. Its translation is CASSQVVGENTGELFF.

This sequence joins TRBV6-5 and TRBJ2-2, with D maybe TRBD1 (6 bases). Between the trimmed V and J ends, which lost 7 bases and 1 base, there was a span of 13 bases. CDR3 size: 15 residues. Germline loops: CDR1 MNHEY, CDR2 SVGAGI. CDR3 sequence reads: CASTRMGQNTGELFF. The CDR3 bases are TGTGCCAGCACCAGAATGGGACAGAACACCGGGGAGCTGTTTTTT.